This TCR beta chain came from a study of regulatory T cells in long-lasting Graves disease. Arm-PCR of CDR3 regions and iRepertoire HTBI primers were used to build TCR beta libraries. MiXCR, applied by TCRdb to the multiplex PCR reads, yields one record per CDR3 protein. The sample has 300,000 to 500,000 distinct CDR3 sequences; 20% to 25% are singletons. The length of the CDR3 is 15 residues. Germline CDR1 GTSNPN, CDR2 SVGIG (reference sequence). The V gene lost 0 bases and the J gene lost 0 bases, with 11 bases spanning the gap. Time point noted: persistent/refractory GD, antithyroid drugs over 5 years with positive TRAb. From RNA extracted from PBMCs, the TCR library was made.

The material was peripheral blood mononuclear cells (PBMCs), obtained when the disease was refractory, from a patient treated with antithyroid drugs. This chain uses TRBV30 with TRBJ1-1; D uncertain. This TCR was sampled from a female donor with Graves disease. The CDR3 here is CAWSVGEKMNTEAFF. The CDR3 DNA is TGTGCCTGGAGTGTTGGGGAGAAAATGAACACTGAAGCTTTCTTT.